This T cell receptor (beta chain) was retrieved from a study of CD8+CD57+ T cells in acquired aplastic anemia. Study findings and constraints: With respect to CD8+ Simpson's diversity, patients and controls did not differ significantly.

TCR beta VDJ and CDR3 profiling used genomic DNA as template. In TCRdb, the reads were re-called with MiXCR into one record per CDR3 protein. Altogether around 430,000 distinct CDR3 sequences are present, about a third being singletons, with the ten largest covering 0.7% to 1%. This clonotype has ten or more counts. Its antigen is undetermined. Those patients picked for sequencing had displayed CD8+CD57+ cell expansion on flow cytometry. V gave up 5 bases and J gave up 4 bases; unmatched junction bases: 12. Germline values: CDR1 MGHDK, CDR2 SYGVNS. CDR3 size: 18 residues. The sequenced sample was sorted CD4+, CD8+, or CD8+CD57+ T cells (not recorded which) from PBMCs. The genes are TRBV25-1 and TRBJ2-1, with 12 bases matching TRBD2. The receptor was isolated from a human donor with aplastic anemia. CDR3 bases: TGTGCCAGCAGTTCTACCCATCTAGCGGGAGGGGTATACAATGAGCAGTTCTTC. This sequence encodes CASSSTHLAGGVYNEQFF.